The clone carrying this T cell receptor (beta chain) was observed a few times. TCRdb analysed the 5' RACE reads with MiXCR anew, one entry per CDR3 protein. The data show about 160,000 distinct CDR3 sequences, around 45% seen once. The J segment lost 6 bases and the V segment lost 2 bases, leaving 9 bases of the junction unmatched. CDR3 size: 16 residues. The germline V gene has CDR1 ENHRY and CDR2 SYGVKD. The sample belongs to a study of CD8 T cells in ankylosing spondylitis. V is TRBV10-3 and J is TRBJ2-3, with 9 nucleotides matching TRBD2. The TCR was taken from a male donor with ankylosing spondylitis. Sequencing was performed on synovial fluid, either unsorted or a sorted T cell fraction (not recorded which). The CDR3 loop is CAISEVAWREGDTQYF. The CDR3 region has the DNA TGTGCCATCAGTGAGGTGGCGTGGCGGGAGGGCGATACGCAGTATTTT.